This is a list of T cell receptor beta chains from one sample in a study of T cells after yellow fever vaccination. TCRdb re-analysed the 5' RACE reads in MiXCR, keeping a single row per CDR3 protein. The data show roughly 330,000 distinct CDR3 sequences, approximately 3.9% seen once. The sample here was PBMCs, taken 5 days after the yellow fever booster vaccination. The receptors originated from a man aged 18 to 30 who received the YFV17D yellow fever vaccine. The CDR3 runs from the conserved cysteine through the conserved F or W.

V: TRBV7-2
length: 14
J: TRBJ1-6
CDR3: CASSLFPRDSPLHF

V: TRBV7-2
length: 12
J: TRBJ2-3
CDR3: CASSFSADTQYF

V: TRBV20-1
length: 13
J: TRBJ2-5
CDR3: CSARSTDLETQYF

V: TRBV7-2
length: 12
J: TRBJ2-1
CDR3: CASSLQSSEQFF

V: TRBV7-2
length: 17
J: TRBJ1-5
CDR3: CASSLGAGNRGDQPQHF

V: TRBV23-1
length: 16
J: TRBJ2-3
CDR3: CASSQTGRVVTDTQYF

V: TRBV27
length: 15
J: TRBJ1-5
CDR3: CASSSATGSNQPQHF

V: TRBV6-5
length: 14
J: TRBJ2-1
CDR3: CASSNGQVRVEQFF

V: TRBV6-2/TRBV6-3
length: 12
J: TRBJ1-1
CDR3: CASKEGFTEAFF

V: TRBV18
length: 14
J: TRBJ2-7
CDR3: CASSPRDFGYEQYF

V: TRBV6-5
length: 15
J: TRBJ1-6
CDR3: CASTQGWGGDSPLHF

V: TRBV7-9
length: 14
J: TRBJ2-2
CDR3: CASTPGPRTGELFF

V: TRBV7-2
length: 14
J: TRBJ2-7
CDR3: CASSLVGPPYEQYF

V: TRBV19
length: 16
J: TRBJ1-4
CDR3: CASSTVQASYNEKLFF

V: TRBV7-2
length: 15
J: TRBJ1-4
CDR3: CASSLMSGRGRKLFF

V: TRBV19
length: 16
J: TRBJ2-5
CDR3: CASSHSSGGARATQYF

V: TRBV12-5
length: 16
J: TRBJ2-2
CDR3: CASGFKGAIDTGELFF

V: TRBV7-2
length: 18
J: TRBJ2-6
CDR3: CASSSVWGATSGANVLTF

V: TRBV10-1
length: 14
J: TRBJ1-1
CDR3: CASSESTGSPEAFF

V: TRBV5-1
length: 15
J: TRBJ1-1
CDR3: CASSRAGGMNTEAFF

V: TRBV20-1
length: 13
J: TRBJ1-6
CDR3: CSATDPYNSPLHF

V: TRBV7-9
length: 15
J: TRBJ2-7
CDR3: CASSSPGHDSYEQYF

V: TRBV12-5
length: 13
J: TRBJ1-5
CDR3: CASGFHRVQPQHF

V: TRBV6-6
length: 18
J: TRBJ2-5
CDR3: CASSETGGFTTRKETQYF

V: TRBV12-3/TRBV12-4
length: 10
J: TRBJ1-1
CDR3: CASGAGEAFF

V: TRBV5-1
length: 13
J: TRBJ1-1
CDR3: CASSWTGEPEAFF

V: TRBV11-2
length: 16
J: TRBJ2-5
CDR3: CASSWGASGFLETQYF

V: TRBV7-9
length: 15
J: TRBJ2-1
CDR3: CASSRGLSSYNEQFF

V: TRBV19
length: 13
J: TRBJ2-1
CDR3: CASSIDRGYEQFF